This entry lists 15 T cell receptor beta chains sequenced from one sample in a study of T cell repertoires in cytomegalovirus infection. No antigen is known for these receptors. TCRdb recomputed calls from the reads with MiXCR, one row per CDR3 protein. There are about 830,000 distinct CDR3 sequences in the sample; approximately 29% occur only once, and 12% lies in the top ten. Sequences were derived from cultured CD8+ T cells from PBMCs, sampled from culture after CMV antigen stimulation. These receptors were taken from a human donor in good health (CMV status not recorded). Some clones in this sample may be carry-over from other donors' samples.

This chain links TRBV11-1 with TRBJ2-1; possibly TRBD1 for D (5 bases). Between the trimmed V and J ends, which lost 5 bases and 8 bases, there was a span of 13 bases. The germline V gene encodes CDR1 SGHAT and CDR2 FQDESV (reference sequence). There are 13 residues in the CDR3. CDR3 sequence: CASSLREWDEQFF. The CDR3 bases are TGTGCCAGCAGCCTCAGGGAATGGGATGAGCAGTTCTTC.

V and J are TRBV9 and TRBJ2-1; D gene ambiguous. CDR1 is SGDLS and CDR2 is YYNGEE in the germline V gene. This CDR3 contains 13 residues. V lost 0 bases, J lost 6 bases, and 7 bases lay in between. CDR3 nucleotide sequence: TGTGCCAGCAGCGTAGTAGATAGCAATGAGCAGTTCTTC. This codes for CASSVVDSNEQFF.

The table lists this clonotype with many counts. The V and J genes are TRBV7-6 and TRBJ2-7; TRBD1 might be the D (6 bases). Trimming took 0 bases from V and 2 from J, leaving 8 bases between them. Germline V gene lookup returns CDR1 SGHVS and CDR2 FNYEAQ. The CDR3 spans 14 residues. The CDR3 reads CASSLADRTYEQYF. CDR3 nucleotide sequence: TGTGCCAGCAGCTTAGCGGACAGAACCTACGAGCAGTACTTC.

V usage is TRBV7-6 and J usage is TRBJ2-5, with TRBD1 as a possible D gene (5 bases). The V and J ends lost 1 base and 1 base respectively, with 10 bases between them. The CDR3 totals 15 residues. Germline-derived CDR1 and CDR2 are SGHVS and FNYEAQ. CDR3 amino acids: CASSLDLDTQETQYF. In DNA, the CDR3 is TGTGCCAGCAGCTTAGATCTGGACACCCAAGAGACCCAGTACTTC.

The chain joins TRBV10-3 to TRBJ2-1; 8 positions agree with TRBD2. CDR3 length equals 14 residues. The J segment lost 4 bases and the V segment lost 4 bases, leaving 3 bases of the junction unmatched. Germline-derived CDR1 and CDR2 are ENHRY and SYGVKD. The DNA of the CDR3 is TGTGCCATCAGTGGCGGGGGGTCATACAATGAGCAGTTCTTC. Protein: CAISGGGSYNEQFF.

V is TRBV20-1 and J is TRBJ1-5; TRBD1 matches at 8 bases. This CDR3 contains 17 residues. J was trimmed by 1 base and V by 3 bases; bases with no gene match: 11. The germline CDR1 and CDR2 sequences are DFQATT and SNEGSKA (reference sequence). The CDR3 sequence: CSARSQGARTSNQPQHF. In DNA form, the CDR3 reads TGCAGTGCTAGGAGCCAGGGGGCACGGACGAGCAATCAGCCCCAGCATTTT.

This clonotype was detected a few times. The junction and the germline gene differ at one end; a read error may be behind it. This rearrangement joins TRBV7-7 to TRBJ2-3; D assignment may be TRBD1 or TRBD2 (6 bases each). Per the germline V gene, CDR1 is SSHAT and CDR2 is FNYEAQ (reference sequence). The CDR3 consists of 15 residues. CDR3 nucleotide sequence: TGTGCTAGCAGCTTAGAAGGGGGGCACTCAGATACGCAGTATTTT. This encodes CASSLEGGHSDTQYF. Looking up the rest from reference TRBV7-7 and TRBJ2-3 gives the full variable domain: GAGVSQSPRYKVTKRGQDVTLRCDPISSHATLYWYQQALGQGPEFLTYFNYEAQPDKSGLPSDRFSAERPEGSISTLTIQRTEQRDSAMYRCASSLEGGHSDTQYFGPGTRLTVL.

This clonotype was detected a few times. This sequence joins TRBV19 and TRBJ1-2; D not certain. Trimming left V 10 bases short and J 5 bases short, with 14 bases between. The CDR3 is made up of 12 amino acids. Per the germline V gene, CDR1 is LNHDA and CDR2 is SQIVND (reference sequence). CDR3 sequence reads: CAMGSDFYGYTF. The DNA for the CDR3 is TGTGCCATGGGCAGTGATTTTTATGGCTACACCTTC.

To note about this clonotype: A read error may explain this, as a much larger clone is one base away. The rearrangement uses TRBV7-2 and TRBJ2-3; 10 nucleotides match TRBD1. Germline V lookup: CDR1 SGHTA, CDR2 FQGNSA. The CDR3 length is 16 residues. CDR3 protein: CAGSDRDRGATDTQYF. The CDR3 bases are TGTGCCGGCAGCGACCGGGACAGGGGCGCCACAGATACGCAGTATTTT.

At least ten counts were recorded for this clonotype. This chain uses TRBV11-2 with TRBJ2-4, with D uncertain. Germline V gene lookup returns CDR1 SGHAT and CDR2 FQNNGV. This CDR3 has 15 amino acids. V dropped 1 base and J dropped 1 base, with 8 bases sitting between them. The CDR3 protein is CASSLAGVAKNIQYF. CDR3 coding DNA: TGTGCCAGCAGCTTAGCTGGTGTGGCCAAAAACATTCAGTACTTC.

The V and J genes are TRBV5-1 and TRBJ2-1; D might be TRBD1 or TRBD2, each matching 7 bases. The CDR3 extends over 15 amino acids. Per the germline V gene, CDR1 is SGHRS and CDR2 is YFSETQ. Trimming removed 3 bases at V and 8 bases at J, with 18 bases between. The CDR3 sequence is CASSSEGGGGDEQFF. As DNA, the CDR3 is TGCGCCAGCAGCTCTGAGGGAGGGGGCGGTGATGAGCAGTTCTTC.

This rearrangement joins TRBV7-8 to TRBJ1-1, with D possibly TRBD1 on 5 matching bases. Deletions cut 1 base from V and 5 bases from J, with 14 bases between. The germline gives CDR1 SGHVS, CDR2 FQNEAQ. This CDR3 contains 15 residues. CDR3: CASSLGQGLGTEAFF. The CDR3 bases are TGTGCCAGCAGCTTAGGCCAGGGACTAGGGACTGAAGCTTTCTTT.

This clonotype was observed a few times. This sequence joins TRBV15 and TRBJ1-1; D perhaps matches TRBD1 (5 bases). Germline assignment: CDR1 LNHNV and CDR2 YYDKDF (reference sequence). The V gene lost 3 bases and the J gene lost 3 bases, with 17 bases spanning the gap. The length of the CDR3 is 16 residues. As DNA, the CDR3 is TGTGCCACCAGCAGGGCCCTGGGGCAGGGTTACACTGAAGCTTTCTTT. Its translation is CATSRALGQGYTEAFF.

This chain links TRBV27 with TRBJ2-7; a weak D match, TRBD1 (5 bases). Germline CDR1 and CDR2: MNHEY and SMNVEV (reference sequence). The CDR3 spans 13 residues. Trimming took off 5 bases at V and 3 bases at J, with 11 bases between the two ends. The CDR3 bases are TGTGCCAGCAGTCAGGGATCCGGCTACGAGCAGTACTTC. Amino acids: CASSQGSGYEQYF.

The chain uses TRBV6-5 and TRBJ1-4; D unresolved. Germline assignment: CDR1 MNHEY and CDR2 SVGAGI. Trimming took off 0 bases at V and 0 bases at J, with 8 bases between the two ends. CDR3 length: 16 amino acids. The CDR3 loop reads CASSYSKAATNEKLFF. The CDR3 nucleotides are TGTGCCAGCAGTTACTCGAAGGCAGCAACTAATGAAAAACTGTTTTTT.